A selection of T cell receptor beta chains follows, all from one sample in a study of blood T cell repertoires in COVID-19. Method: immunoSEQ multiplex PCR; TCRdb's copy keeps in-frame clones and lacks some. Here the sample spans 90,000 to 120,000 clones, about four fifths being singletons. Sequencing was done on a sample of peripheral blood. The receptors derive from a man aged 65 to 85 with acute or convalescent COVID-19. Both conserved end residues are part of each CDR3.

v_gene,j_gene,CDR3aa
TRBV3-1/TRBV3-2,TRBJ2-3,CASSPYLGGITDTQYF
TRBV5-1,TRBJ2-3,CASSFGQGGTQYF
TRBV7-2,TRBJ2-3,CASSLVGLPNGDTQYF
TRBV19,TRBJ1-4,CASSKGADNEKLFF
TRBV29-1,TRBJ2-3,CSVEAPERGTDTQYF
TRBV3-1/TRBV3-2,TRBJ1-3,CASSQGAPGSGNTIYF
TRBV18,TRBJ1-1,CASSLFSRGMNTEAFF
TRBV18,TRBJ1-6,CASSPSGTGAGNSPLHF
TRBV15,TRBJ1-2,CATSRRDRGSLNYGYTF
TRBV6-5,TRBJ1-6,CASSYSTRETNSPLHF
TRBV19,TRBJ1-1,CASRQQGRNTEAFF
TRBV5-1,TRBJ1-1,CASSPTGRNTEAFF
TRBV2,TRBJ1-2,CASSETGYGYTF
TRBV19,TRBJ2-7,CASTPSGGASYEQYF
TRBV7-6,TRBJ1-3,CASSLGQGAPGNTIYF
TRBV10-3,TRBJ2-1,CAIGLAGLNEQFF
TRBV5-4,TRBJ2-1,CASSPGQGYNEQFF
TRBV14,TRBJ2-7,CASSQDTWGLGDRAYEQYF
TRBV4-3,TRBJ2-5,CASSQVPFMQGETQYF
TRBV6-2/TRBV6-3,TRBJ2-1,CASTPFGGKNNEQFF
TRBV7-9,TRBJ1-1,CASSLGMGIFEAFF
TRBV5-1,TRBJ2-5,CASSLGEGGETQYF
TRBV9,TRBJ1-1,CASSPILKTGGTEAFF
TRBV10-2,TRBJ2-2,CASSERGSGELFF
TRBV6-6,TRBJ2-1,CAAIEGARGYNEQFF
TRBV5-1,TRBJ2-3,CASSLDGQGPTDTQYF
TRBV6-5,TRBJ1-2,CASSYLAGTGGDGYTF
TRBV4-2,TRBJ1-5,CASSQGAVNQPQHF
TRBV7-9,TRBJ1-4,CASSFGIEKLFF
TRBV9,TRBJ2-7,CASSWGTSGGLYSEQYF
TRBV7-8,TRBJ2-3,CASSPGLAGVEDTQYF
TRBV7-8,TRBJ1-5,CASSALDRGRSNQPQHF
TRBV6-5,TRBJ1-6,CASIIPGGLNSPLHF
TRBV10-2,TRBJ1-5,CASSEPGQGLSNQPQHF
TRBV6-2/TRBV6-3,TRBJ2-7,CASSYGRGGVSYEQYF
TRBV12-3/TRBV12-4,TRBJ2-3,CASSFQGDTQYF
TRBV11-1,TRBJ1-2,CASSLRDRAYGYGYTF
TRBV9,TRBJ1-2,CASSVDPGQVEGGYTF
TRBV18,TRBJ1-1,CASSPPLGAQEAFF